The clone carrying this T cell receptor beta chain was seen a few times. Its target is unknown. Across several immunoSEQ plates, the genomic DNA of each subset was split evenly. For sorted subsets, about 200 ng DNA per replicate equaled about 30,000 T cell genomes. The assay was immunoSEQ multiplex PCR, and TCRdb's table has in-frame clones only and misses some. The data show more than 550,000 clones, with roughly 72% seen just once and approximately 1.7% held by the top ten. This specimen belongs to a study of shared clonotypes between healthy human individuals. Study-wide findings and caveats: Sorted-subset samples were not fully sequenced, rarefaction indicated. Relative to memory subsets, naive subsets generally showed larger estimated richness.

Germline CDR1 and CDR2: SGHVS and FNYEAQ. This CDR3 comprises 16 residues. V dropped 5 bases and J dropped 7; count of bases not matched to a gene: 13. The origin of this receptor is a woman aged 30 to 39 in good health. The chain links TRBV7-6 to TRBJ1-3; 8 positions match TRBD1. The material sequenced was memory CD4+ T cells sorted from blood. Subset described: CD45RA-negative fraction. The CDR3, as DNA: TGTGCCAGCAGCCCGAAGGCCCCGGGACAGGCCAACACCATATATTTT. This gives the protein CASSPKAPGQANTIYF.